The source of this T cell receptor beta chain is a study of CD8+ T cells in alopecia areata. Across the study: Those patients who were treated received oral tofacitinib, which was given at 5 to 10 mg twice daily for moderate-to-severe alopecia areata.

Study observations and caveats: Many expanded lesional clones persisted in scalp and blood during tofacitinib. Compared with mice, patients displayed less clear TCR sharing, possibly for HLA-related reasons.

This clone has just one count. As yet, its antigen is unknown. Treatment given: oral pan-JAK inhibitor, 5-10 mg twice daily. It was from alopecia areata patients that lesional scalp punch biopsies and peripheral blood were collected. RNA extraction was followed by reverse transcription into cDNA, which acted as the sequencing template. Method: immunoSEQ multiplex PCR; TCRdb's copy keeps in-frame clones and lacks some. Counted here are roughly 170,000 clones, around 58% occurring once; the ten biggest clones make up 10% to 15%. The sequence was collected from a human donor with alopecia areata. The sample here was CD8+ T cells sorted from blood, taken at week 24, from a patient treated with tofacitinib.

The CDR3 loop reads CSVPARERGGPDTQYF. The CDR3 DNA sequence: TGCAGCGTCCCGGCGAGGGAGCGGGGGGGCCCAGATACGCAGTATTTT. V usage is TRBV29-1 and J usage is TRBJ2-3; 10 nucleotides align to TRBD2. V was clipped by 6 bases and J by 4 bases; unmatched bases: 13. CDR1 and CDR2 (germline): SQVTM, ANQGSEA. The CDR3 spans 16 residues.